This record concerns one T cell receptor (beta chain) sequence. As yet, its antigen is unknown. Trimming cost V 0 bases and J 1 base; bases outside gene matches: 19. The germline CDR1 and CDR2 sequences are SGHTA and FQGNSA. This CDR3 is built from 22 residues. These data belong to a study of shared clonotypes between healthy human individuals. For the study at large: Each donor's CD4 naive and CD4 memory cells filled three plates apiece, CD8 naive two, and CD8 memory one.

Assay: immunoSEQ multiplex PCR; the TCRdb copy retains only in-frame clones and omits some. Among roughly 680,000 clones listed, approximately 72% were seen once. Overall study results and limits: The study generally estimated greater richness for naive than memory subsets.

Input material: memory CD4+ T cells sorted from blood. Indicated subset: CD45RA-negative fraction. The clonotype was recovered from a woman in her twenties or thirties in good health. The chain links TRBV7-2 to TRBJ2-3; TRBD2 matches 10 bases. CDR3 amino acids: CASSLAGLAGGNMARGTDTQYF. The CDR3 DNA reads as TGTGCCAGCAGCTTAGCTGGATTAGCGGGAGGAAATATGGCACGAGGCACAGATACGCAGTATTTT.